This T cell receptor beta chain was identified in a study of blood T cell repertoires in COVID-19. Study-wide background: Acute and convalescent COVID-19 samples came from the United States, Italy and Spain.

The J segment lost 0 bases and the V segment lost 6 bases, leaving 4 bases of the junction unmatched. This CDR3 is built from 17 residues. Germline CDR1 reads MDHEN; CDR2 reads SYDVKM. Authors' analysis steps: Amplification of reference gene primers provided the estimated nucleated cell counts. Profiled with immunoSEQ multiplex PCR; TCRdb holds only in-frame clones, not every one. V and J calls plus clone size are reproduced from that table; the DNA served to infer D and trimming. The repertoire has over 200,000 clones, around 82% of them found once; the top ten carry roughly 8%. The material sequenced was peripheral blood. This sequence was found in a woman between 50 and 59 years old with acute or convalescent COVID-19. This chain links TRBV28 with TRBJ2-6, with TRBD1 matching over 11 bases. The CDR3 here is CASRGQGGSSGANVLTF. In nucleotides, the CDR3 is TGTGCCAGCAGGGGACAGGGGGGAAGCTCTGGGGCCAACGTCCTGACTTTC.